These T cell receptor beta chains were read from a single sample in a study of glioma-infiltrating T cells after dendritic cell vaccination. The assay was immunoSEQ multiplex PCR, and TCRdb's table has in-frame clones only and misses some. The table records over 55,000 clones, around 81% of them present only once. The sequencing used blood, collected before dendritic cell vaccination. The receptors were sampled from a human donor with glioblastoma. Each CDR3 is given with its conserved first and last residue. A D gene is named only where the DNA matches it firmly. A row's size may be missing; if present it is once, few, many or a size class.

>TRBV14|TRBD1|TRBJ1-2|.
CASSQGQGPSGGYTF
TGTGCCAGCAGCCAAGGACAGGGCCCCTCCGGGGGCTACACCTTC
>TRBV7-2|TRBD2|TRBJ2-7|.
CASSYGGDEQYF
TGTGCCAGCAGCTACGGGGGGGACGAGCAGTACTTC
>TRBV18|TRBD1|TRBJ2-2|.
CASSPGDSNTGELFF
TGTGCCAGCTCACCAGGGGACAGCAACACCGGGGAGCTGTTTTTT
>TRBV19|TRBD1|TRBJ2-1|.
CASSSGTGPYNEQFF
TGTGCCAGTAGCTCCGGGACAGGGCCCTACAATGAGCAGTTCTTC
>TRBV27|.|TRBJ2-2|.
CASSLSGGYDGELFF
TGTGCCAGCAGTTTATCTGGAGGGTATGACGGGGAGCTGTTTTTT
>TRBV6-1|.|TRBJ1-6|few
CASSESRAGNSPLHF
TGTGCCAGCAGTGAATCTAGGGCGGGCAATTCACCCCTCCACTTT
>TRBV6-6|.|TRBJ1-1|.
CASGGGTEAFF
TGTGCCAGCGGGGGGGGCACTGAAGCTTTCTTT
>TRBV2|.|TRBJ2-5|.
CASCRDSQETQYF
TGTGCCAGCTGCCGGGACTCACAAGAGACCCAGTACTTC
>TRBV7-2|TRBD2|TRBJ2-7|.
CASSSLAGDRYEQYF
TGTGCCAGCAGCTCCTTGGCGGGGGACCGATACGAGCAGTACTTC
>TRBV11-3|.|TRBJ2-1|.
CASSSNNNEQFF
TGTGCCAGCAGCTCCAACAACAATGAGCAGTTCTTC
>TRBV30|TRBD2|TRBJ2-5|.
CAWSGPSGGHSGQETQYF
TGTGCCTGGAGTGGACCTAGCGGGGGGCACAGTGGCCAAGAGACCCAGTACTTC
>TRBV4-3|.|TRBJ1-5|few
CASSQATGNQPQHF
TGCGCCAGCAGCCAAGCGACGGGGAATCAGCCCCAGCATTTT
>TRBV6-1|.|TRBJ2-5|.
CASRPGGETQYF
TGTGCCAGCAGACCCGGGGGAGAGACCCAGTACTTC